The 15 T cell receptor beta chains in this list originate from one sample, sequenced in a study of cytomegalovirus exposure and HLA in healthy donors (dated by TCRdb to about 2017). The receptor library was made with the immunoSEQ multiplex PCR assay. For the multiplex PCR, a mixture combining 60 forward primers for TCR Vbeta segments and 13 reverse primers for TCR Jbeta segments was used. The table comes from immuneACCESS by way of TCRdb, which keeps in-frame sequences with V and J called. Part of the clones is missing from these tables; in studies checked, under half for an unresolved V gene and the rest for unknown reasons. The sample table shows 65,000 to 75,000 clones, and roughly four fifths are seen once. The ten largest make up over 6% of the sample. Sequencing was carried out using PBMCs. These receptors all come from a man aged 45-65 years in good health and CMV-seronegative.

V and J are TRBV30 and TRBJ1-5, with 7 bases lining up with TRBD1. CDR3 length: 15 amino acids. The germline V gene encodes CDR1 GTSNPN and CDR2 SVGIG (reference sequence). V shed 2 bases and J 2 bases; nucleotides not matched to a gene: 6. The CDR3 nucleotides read TGTGCCTGGAGTAAGGGGGCGATCGGCAATCAGCCCCAGCATTTT. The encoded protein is CAWSKGAIGNQPQHF.

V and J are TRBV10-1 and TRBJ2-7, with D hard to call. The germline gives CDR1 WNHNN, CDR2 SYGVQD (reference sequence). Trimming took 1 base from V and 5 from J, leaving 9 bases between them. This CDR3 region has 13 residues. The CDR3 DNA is TGCGCCAGCAGTGAGTTTGCGGCAGACGAGCAGTACTTC. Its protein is CASSEFAADEQYF.

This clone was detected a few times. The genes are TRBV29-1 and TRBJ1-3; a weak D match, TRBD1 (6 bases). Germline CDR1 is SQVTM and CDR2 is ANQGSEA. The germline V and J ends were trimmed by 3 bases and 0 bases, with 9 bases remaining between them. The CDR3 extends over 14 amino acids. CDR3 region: CSVDDRHSGNTIYF. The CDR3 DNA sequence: TGCAGCGTTGACGACAGGCACTCTGGAAACACCATATATTTT.

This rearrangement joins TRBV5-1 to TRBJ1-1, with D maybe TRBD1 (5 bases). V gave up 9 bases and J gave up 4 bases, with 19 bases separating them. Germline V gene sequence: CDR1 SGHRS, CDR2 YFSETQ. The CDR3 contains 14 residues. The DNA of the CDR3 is TGCGCCATAAGGGGAGGGGATTTGGGCACTGAAGCTTTCTTT. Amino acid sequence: CAIRGGDLGTEAFF.

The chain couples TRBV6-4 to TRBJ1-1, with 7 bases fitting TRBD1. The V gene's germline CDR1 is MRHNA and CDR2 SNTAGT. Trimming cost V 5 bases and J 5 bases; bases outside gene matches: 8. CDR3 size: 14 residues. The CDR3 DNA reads TGTGCCAGCAGTAAAGTAGGGGGCGAGACTGAAGCTTTCTTT. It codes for CASSKVGGETEAFF.

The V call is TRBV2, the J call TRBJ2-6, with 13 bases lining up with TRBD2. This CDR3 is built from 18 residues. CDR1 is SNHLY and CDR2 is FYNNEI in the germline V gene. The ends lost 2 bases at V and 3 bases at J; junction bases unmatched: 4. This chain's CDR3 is CASSEILAGGLGANVLTF. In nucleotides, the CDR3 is TGTGCCAGCAGTGAAATACTAGCGGGAGGGCTTGGGGCCAACGTCCTGACTTTC.

The CDR3 here is CASSPELATGELFF. In DNA form, the CDR3 reads TGCGCCAGCAGCCCCGAACTAGCTACCGGGGAGCTGTTTTTT. J is TRBJ2-2 and V is TRBV5-1, with D possibly TRBD2 on 6 matching bases. Trimming cost V 4 bases and J 5 bases, with 12 bases left between them. This CDR3 contains 14 residues. Germline V gene data show CDR1 as SGHRS and CDR2 as YFSETQ.

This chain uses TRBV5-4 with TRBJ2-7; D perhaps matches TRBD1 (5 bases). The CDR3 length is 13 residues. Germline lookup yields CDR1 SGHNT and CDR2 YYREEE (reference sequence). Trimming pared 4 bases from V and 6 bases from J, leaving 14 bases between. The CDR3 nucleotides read TGTGCCAGCAGCCCCCAGGGCCAGGGCGAGCAGTACTTC. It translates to CASSPQGQGEQYF.

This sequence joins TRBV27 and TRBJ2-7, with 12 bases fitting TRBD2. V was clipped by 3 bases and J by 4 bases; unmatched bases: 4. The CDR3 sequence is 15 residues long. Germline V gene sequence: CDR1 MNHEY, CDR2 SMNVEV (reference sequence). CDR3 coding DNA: TGTGCCAGCAGTTTCCTGACTAGCGGGAGATACGAGCAGTACTTC. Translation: CASSFLTSGRYEQYF.

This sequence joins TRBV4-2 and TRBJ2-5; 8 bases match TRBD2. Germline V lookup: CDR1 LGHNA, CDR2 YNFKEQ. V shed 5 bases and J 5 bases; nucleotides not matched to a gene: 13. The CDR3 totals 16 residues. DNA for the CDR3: TGTGCCAGCAGCGAAAATAGCGGGAAGGGATCTGAGACCCAGTACTTC. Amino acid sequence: CASSENSGKGSETQYF.

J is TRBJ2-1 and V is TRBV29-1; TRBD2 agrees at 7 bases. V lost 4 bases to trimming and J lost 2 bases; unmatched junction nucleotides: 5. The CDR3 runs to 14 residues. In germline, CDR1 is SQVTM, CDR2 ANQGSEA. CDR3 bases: TGCAGCGTTGGAGGTGGGAGGGCCTACAATGAGCAGTTCTTC. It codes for CSVGGGRAYNEQFF.

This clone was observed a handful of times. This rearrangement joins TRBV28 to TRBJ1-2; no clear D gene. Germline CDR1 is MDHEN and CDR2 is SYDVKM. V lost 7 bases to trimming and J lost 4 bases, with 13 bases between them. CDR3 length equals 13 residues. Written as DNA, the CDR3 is TGTGCCAGCATGACGACGGGAGGCTATGGCTACACCTTC. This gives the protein CASMTTGGYGYTF.

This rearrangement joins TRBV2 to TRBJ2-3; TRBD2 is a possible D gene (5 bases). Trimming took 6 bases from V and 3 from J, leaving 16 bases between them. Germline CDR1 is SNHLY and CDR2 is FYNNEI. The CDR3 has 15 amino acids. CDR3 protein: CASSPDYPNTDTQYF. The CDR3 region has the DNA TGTGCCAGCAGCCCAGACTACCCTAATACAGATACGCAGTATTTT.

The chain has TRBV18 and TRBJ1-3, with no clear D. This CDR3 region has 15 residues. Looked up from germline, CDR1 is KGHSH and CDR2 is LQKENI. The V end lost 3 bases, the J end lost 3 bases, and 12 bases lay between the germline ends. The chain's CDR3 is CASSPGENVGNTIYF. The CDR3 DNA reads TGTGCCAGCTCACCCGGTGAGAATGTTGGAAACACCATATATTTT.

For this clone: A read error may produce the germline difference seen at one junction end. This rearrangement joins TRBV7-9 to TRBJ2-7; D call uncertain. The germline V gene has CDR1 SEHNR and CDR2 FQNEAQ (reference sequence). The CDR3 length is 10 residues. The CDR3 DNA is TGTGCCAGCAGCTTACAGGCAGAGAACTTC. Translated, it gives CASSLQAENF. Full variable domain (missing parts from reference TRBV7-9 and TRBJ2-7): DTGVSQNPRHKITKRGQNVTFRCDPISEHNRLYWYRQTLGQGPEFLTYFQNEAQLEKSRLLSDRFSAERPKGSFSTLEIQRTEQGDSAMYLCASSLQAENFGPGTRLTVT.